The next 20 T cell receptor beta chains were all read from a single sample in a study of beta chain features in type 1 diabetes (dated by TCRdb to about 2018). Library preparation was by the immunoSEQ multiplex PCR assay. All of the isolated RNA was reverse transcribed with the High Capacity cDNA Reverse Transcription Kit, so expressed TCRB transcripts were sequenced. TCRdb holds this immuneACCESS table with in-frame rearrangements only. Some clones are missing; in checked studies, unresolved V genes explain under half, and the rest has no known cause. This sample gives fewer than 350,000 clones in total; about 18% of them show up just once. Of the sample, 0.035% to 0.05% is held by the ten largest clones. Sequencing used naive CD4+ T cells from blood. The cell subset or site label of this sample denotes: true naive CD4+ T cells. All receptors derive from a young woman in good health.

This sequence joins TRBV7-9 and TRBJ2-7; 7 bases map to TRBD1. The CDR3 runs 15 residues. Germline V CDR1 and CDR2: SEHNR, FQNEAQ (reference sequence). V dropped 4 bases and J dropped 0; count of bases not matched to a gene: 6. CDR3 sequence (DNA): TGTGCCAGCAGCTCGTCGACAGGGTACTCCTACGAGCAGTACTTC. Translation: CASSSSTGYSYEQYF.

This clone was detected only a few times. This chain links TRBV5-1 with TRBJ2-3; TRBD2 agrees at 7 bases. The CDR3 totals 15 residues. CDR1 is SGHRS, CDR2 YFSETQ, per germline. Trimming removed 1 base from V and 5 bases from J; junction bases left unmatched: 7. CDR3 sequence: CASSLRAGVIDTQYF. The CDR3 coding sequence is TGCGCCAGCAGCTTGAGGGCGGGAGTGATAGATACGCAGTATTTT.

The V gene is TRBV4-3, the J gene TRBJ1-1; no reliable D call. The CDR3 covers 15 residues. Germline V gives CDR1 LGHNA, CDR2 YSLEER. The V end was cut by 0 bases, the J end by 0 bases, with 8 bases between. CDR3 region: CASSQEPVLNTEAFF. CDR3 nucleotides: TGCGCCAGCAGCCAAGAGCCGGTTTTGAACACTGAAGCTTTCTTT.

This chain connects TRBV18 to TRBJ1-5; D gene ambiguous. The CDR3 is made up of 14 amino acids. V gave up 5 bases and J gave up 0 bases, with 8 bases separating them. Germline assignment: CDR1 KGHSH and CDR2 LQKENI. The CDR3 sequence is CASSSENSNQPQHF. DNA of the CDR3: TGTGCCAGCTCATCAGAAAATAGCAATCAGCCCCAGCATTTT.

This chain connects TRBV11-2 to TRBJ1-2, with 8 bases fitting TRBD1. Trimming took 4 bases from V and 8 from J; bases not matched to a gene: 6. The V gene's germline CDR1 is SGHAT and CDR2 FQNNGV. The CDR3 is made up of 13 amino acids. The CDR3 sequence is CASSSGTGRGYTF. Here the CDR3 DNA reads TGTGCCAGCAGCTCAGGGACAGGAAGAGGCTACACCTTC.

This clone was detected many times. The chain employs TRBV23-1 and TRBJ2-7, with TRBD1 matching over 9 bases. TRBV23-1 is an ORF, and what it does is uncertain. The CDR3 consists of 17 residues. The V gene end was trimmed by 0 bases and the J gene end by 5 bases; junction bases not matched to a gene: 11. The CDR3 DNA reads TGCGCCAGCAGTCAATCACAGTGGGAACAGGGGGCCCACGAGCAGTACTTC. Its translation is CASSQSQWEQGAHEQYF.

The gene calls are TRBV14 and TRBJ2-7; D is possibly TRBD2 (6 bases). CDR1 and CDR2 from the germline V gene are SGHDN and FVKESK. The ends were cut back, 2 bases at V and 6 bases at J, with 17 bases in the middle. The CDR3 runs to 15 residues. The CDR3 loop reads CASSQFTGVAREQYF. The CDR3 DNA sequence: TGTGCCAGCAGCCAATTCACGGGGGTAGCTCGCGAGCAGTACTTC.

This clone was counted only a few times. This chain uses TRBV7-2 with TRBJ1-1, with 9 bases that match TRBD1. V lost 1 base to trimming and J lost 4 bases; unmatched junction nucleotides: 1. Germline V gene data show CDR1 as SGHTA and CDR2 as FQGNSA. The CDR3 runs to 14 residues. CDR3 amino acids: CASSLGDRATEAFF. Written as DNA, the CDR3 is TGTGCCAGCAGCTTAGGGGACAGGGCCACTGAAGCTTTCTTT.

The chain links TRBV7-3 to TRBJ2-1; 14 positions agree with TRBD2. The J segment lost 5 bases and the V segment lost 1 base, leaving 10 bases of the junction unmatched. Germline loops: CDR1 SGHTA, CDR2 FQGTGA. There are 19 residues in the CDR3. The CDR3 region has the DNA TGTGCCAGCAGCTTAAGGGGATCGACTAGCGGGGGGGTAAACAATGAGCAGTTCTTC. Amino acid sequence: CASSLRGSTSGGVNNEQFF.

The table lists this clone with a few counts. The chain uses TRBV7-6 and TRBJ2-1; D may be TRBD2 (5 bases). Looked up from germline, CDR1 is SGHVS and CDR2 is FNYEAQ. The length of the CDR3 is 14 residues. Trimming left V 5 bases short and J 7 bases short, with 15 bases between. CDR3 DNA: TGTGCCAGCAGCGGCCGAACTAGGGTGAATGAGCAGTTCTTC. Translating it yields CASSGRTRVNEQFF.

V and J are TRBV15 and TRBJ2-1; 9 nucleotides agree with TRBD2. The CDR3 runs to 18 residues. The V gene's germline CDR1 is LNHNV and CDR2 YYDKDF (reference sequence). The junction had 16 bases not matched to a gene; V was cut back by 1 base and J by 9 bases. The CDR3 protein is CATSRVRLADDPRREQFF. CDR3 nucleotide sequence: TGTGCCACCAGCAGAGTTAGACTAGCGGACGACCCGAGGCGTGAGCAGTTCTTC.

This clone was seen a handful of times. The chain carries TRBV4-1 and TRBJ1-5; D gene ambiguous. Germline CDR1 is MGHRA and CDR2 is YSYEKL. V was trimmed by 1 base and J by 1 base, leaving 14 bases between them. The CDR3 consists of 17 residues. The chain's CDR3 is CASSQGPRGGSNQPQHF. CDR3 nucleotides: TGCGCCAGCAGCCAAGGGCCCCGGGGTGGAAGCAATCAGCCCCAGCATTTT.

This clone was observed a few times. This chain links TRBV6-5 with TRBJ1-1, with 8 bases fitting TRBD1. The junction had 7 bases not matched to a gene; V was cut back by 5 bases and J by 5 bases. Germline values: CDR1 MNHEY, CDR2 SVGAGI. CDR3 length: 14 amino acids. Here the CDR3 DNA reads TGTGCCAGCAGTGGACAGGGCCCAGGGACTGAAGCTTTCTTT. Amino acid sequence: CASSGQGPGTEAFF.

CDR3 DNA: TGTGCCAGCTCACCTCAGGGGGCGAGCAATCAGCCCCAGCATTTT. Translating gives CASSPQGASNQPQHF. This rearrangement joins TRBV18 to TRBJ1-5; 8 bases fit TRBD1. This CDR3 is 15 amino acids long. V lost 3 bases to trimming and J lost 1 base; unmatched junction nucleotides: 2. Germline lookup yields CDR1 KGHSH and CDR2 LQKENI. The full variable domain, with the rest looked up from reference TRBV18 and TRBJ1-5, is NAGVMQNPRHLVRRRGQEARLRCSPMKGHSHVYWYRQLPEEGLKFMVYLQKENIIDESGMPKERFSAEFPKEGPSILRIQQVVRGDSAAYFCASSPQGASNQPQHFGDGTRLSIL.

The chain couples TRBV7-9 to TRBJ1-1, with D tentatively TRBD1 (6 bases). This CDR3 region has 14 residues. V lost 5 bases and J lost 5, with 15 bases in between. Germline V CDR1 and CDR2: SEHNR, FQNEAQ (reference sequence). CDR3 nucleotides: TGTGCCAGCAGCAGCGGGACACGGGGGACTGAAGCTTTCTTT. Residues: CASSSGTRGTEAFF.

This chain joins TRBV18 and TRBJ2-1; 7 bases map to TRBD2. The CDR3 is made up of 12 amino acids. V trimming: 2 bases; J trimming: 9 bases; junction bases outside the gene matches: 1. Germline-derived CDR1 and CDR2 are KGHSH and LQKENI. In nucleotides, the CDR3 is TGTGCCAGCTCACCATCTAGCGGTGAGCAGTTCTTC. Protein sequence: CASSPSSGEQFF.

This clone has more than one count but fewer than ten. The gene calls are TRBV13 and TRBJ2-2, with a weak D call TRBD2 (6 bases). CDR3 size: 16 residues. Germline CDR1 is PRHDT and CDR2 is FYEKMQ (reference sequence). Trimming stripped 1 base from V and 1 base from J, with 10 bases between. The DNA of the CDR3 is TGTGCCAGCAGCTTAGCGGGGGAGTGGAACACCGGGGAGCTGTTTTTT. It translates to CASSLAGEWNTGELFF.

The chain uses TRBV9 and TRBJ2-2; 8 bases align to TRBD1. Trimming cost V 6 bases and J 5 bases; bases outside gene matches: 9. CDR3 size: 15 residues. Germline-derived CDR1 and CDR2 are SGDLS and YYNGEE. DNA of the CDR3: TGTGCCAGCACGGGGAGTCAGGGGGCGACCGGGGAGCTGTTTTTT. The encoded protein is CASTGSQGATGELFF.

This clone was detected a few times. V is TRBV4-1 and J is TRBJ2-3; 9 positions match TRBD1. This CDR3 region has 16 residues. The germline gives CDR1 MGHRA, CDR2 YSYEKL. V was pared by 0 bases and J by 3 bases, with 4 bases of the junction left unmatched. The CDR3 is CASSQEDRGETDTQYF. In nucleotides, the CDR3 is TGCGCCAGCAGCCAAGAGGACAGGGGAGAGACAGATACGCAGTATTTT.

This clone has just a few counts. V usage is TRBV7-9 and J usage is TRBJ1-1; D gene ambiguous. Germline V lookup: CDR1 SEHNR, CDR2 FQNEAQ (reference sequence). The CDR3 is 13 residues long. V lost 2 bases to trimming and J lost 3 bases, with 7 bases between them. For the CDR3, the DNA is TGTGCCAGCAGCTTATCAGGTGACACTGAAGCTTTCTTT. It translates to CASSLSGDTEAFF. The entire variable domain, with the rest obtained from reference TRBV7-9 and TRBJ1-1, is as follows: DTGVSQNPRHKITKRGQNVTFRCDPISEHNRLYWYRQTLGQGPEFLTYFQNEAQLEKSRLLSDRFSAERPKGSFSTLEIQRTEQGDSAMYLCASSLSGDTEAFFGQGTRLTVV.